This T cell receptor (beta chain) was sequenced during a study of beta chain features in type 1 diabetes. Study results and limitations: Among patients with Type 1 diabetes, TCRB CDR3s were moderately but significantly shorter in every one of the four CD4+ subsets.

Every isolated RNA sample was fully reverse transcribed, so sequencing captured expressed TCRB transcripts. Profiling relied on immunoSEQ multiplex PCR, and the TCRdb table lists in-frame clones only, not all of them. Of approximately 50,000 clones in the sample, roughly 39% were seen once. The CDR3 covers 13 residues. In germline, CDR1 is SGHRS, CDR2 YFSETQ. The V segment lost 6 bases and the J segment 5 bases; nucleotides outside the gene matches: 7. Of note for this clone: Its antigen is unidentified.

What was sequenced was Tregs from blood. This TCR was recovered from a man aged 30 to 39 with type 1 diabetes. This chain joins TRBV5-1 and TRBJ2-7; 8 nucleotides match TRBD1. The CDR3 is CASIGTGGHEQYF. Here the CDR3 DNA reads TGCGCCAGCATCGGGACAGGTGGCCACGAGCAGTACTTC.